These T cell receptor beta chains were read from a single sample in a study of T-cell reconstitution after alpha-beta-depleted transplantation in children. TCRdb re-derived calls from the PCR reads in MiXCR, one entry per CDR3 protein. Seen here are around 100,000 distinct CDR3 sequences, about 8% observed once, and the top ten hold less than 20%. Sequences were derived from PBMCs, sampled before TCRalphabeta/CD19-depleted stem cell transplant. Every receptor here comes from a boy aged 2-15 years with acute lymphoblastic leukemia, due to receive a stem cell transplant. The CDR3 runs from the conserved cysteine through the conserved F or W. The D gene is left open where the match is weak. The listing skips clone size in some rows; elsewhere it reads once, few, many or a size class.

size	D	J	V	DNA	CDR3
many	TRBD1	TRBJ2-3	TRBV2	TGTGCCAGCAGTGAGAGGACAGGGATTTCTGCAGATACGCAGTATTTT	CASSERTGISADTQYF
few	.	TRBJ1-5	TRBV29-1	TGCAGCGTTGGACGCGAATGGAATCAGCCCCAGCATTTT	CSVGREWNQPQHF
.	.	TRBJ2-1	TRBV4-1	TGCGCCAGCAGCCAAGATTTGGGGCAGGGGCTCTACAATGAGCAGTTCTTC	CASSQDLGQGLYNEQFF
.	TRBD1	TRBJ2-1	TRBV11-3	TGTGCCAGCAGCTCCCAGGGACAGGGGTCCTACAATGAGCAGTTCTTC	CASSSQGQGSYNEQFF
.	.	TRBJ2-1	TRBV7-9	TGTGCCAGCAGCTTTGTCAGGGAGGTAAATGAGCAGTTCTTC	CASSFVREVNEQFF
many	.	TRBJ2-1	TRBV20-1	TGCAGTGCTAGAGTACCCCCTAGCAGGGGCTCCTACAATGAGCAGTTCTTC	CSARVPPSRGSYNEQFF
.	.	TRBJ2-2	TRBV4-3	TGCTCCAGCTGCGCCACCGCAACAGGAGACGGGGAGCTGTTTTTT	CSSCATATGDGELFF
many	.	TRBJ2-7	TRBV5-5	TGTGCCAGCAGCTTCTATTGGGACAACTCCTACGAGCAGTACTTC	CASSFYWDNSYEQYF
once	.	TRBJ1-6	TRBV15	TGTGCCACCAAAGGGGAAAATTCACCCCTCCACTTT	CATKGENSPLHF
many	TRBD1	TRBJ2-3	TRBV11-1	TGTGCCAGCAGCCCCCGCTCGGGACAGATCCACTTCACAGATACGCAGTATTTT	CASSPRSGQIHFTDTQYF
.	TRBD2	TRBJ2-7	TRBV5-6	TGTGCCAGCAGCCCGGGACTAGCGGGGACGAGAGAGCAGTACTTC	CASSPGLAGTREQYF
many	.	TRBJ1-1	TRBV20-1	TGCAGTGCTAGAGATCAGGGCTGGAACACTGAAGCTTTCTTT	CSARDQGWNTEAFF
few	.	TRBJ2-6	TRBV5-4	TGTGCCAGCAGCTTGGACGCCTCTGGGGCCAACGTCCTGACTTTC	CASSLDASGANVLTF
many	.	TRBJ2-6	TRBV6-2/TRBV6-3	TGTGCCAGCAGTACTGGGACTTCTGGGGCCAACGTCCTGACTTTC	CASSTGTSGANVLTF
few	TRBD2	TRBJ2-1	TRBV20-1	TGCAGTGCTGGAGGTCGTGGGGCGGGGGGTGAGCAGTTCTTC	CSAGGRGAGGEQFF
.	TRBD2	TRBJ2-3	TRBV7-9	TGTGCCAGCAGCGCAGGACTAGCGGTCACAGATACGCAGTATTTT	CASSAGLAVTDTQYF
many	.	TRBJ1-6	TRBV3-1	TGTGCCAGCAGCCTAGGGACGGACTCGTGGGCCCTCCACTTT	CASSLGTDSWALHF
.	TRBD2	TRBJ2-1	TRBV6-5	TGTGCCAGCAGTTCTCACGGGACTAGCGGGGTAAATGAGCAGTTCTTC	CASSSHGTSGVNEQFF
many	.	TRBJ1-4	TRBV28	TGTGCCAGCAGTTTTTCGGGACACAATAATGAAAAACTGTTTTTT	CASSFSGHNNEKLFF
many	TRBD1	TRBJ1-5	TRBV5-6	TGTGCCAGCAGCGTCCGGGACAGGGGACCCAATCAGCCCCAGCATTTT	CASSVRDRGPNQPQHF
few	TRBD1	TRBJ2-7	TRBV29-1	TGCAGCGTGGCCGCCAGGGGGCGGTACGAGCAGTACTTC	CSVAARGRYEQYF
many	TRBD2	TRBJ2-3	TRBV5-5	TGTGCCAGCAGCCGGAGGAGCGGGGGAGTAGCAGATACGCAGTATTTT	CASSRRSGGVADTQYF
few	.	TRBJ2-7	TRBV11-2	TGTGCCAGCAGCTTCGGCGCTGGTTACGAGCAGTACTTC	CASSFGAGYEQYF
many	TRBD1	TRBJ1-6	TRBV11-2	TGTGCCAGCAGCGTTGTCCCGGGACAGGGAGGATATAATTCACCCCTCCACTTT	CASSVVPGQGGYNSPLHF
.	.	TRBJ2-7	TRBV6-2/TRBV6-3	TGTGCCAGCAGCCGACTGAACGAGCAGTACTTC	CASSRLNEQYF
.	.	TRBJ2-5	TRBV5-1	TGCGCCAGCAGCTTGAAATCGGGCAGAGAAGAGACCCAGTACTTC	CASSLKSGREETQYF
few	TRBD2	TRBJ2-3	TRBV10-2	TGCGCCACCAGGGGGGTAGCGGGGGGGGAAGATACGCAGTATTTT	CATRGVAGGEDTQYF
many	.	TRBJ2-3	TRBV6-2/TRBV6-3	TGTGCCAGCAGTCCCAACGAGGTTAGCACAGATACGCAGTATTTT	CASSPNEVSTDTQYF
few	TRBD2	TRBJ2-3	TRBV6-5	TGTGCCAGCAGTTATGCCCTAGCGGGGGACCTCAGCACAGATACGCAGTATTTT	CASSYALAGDLSTDTQYF
.	.	TRBJ1-4	TRBV11-1	TGTGCCAGCAGCTTAGTAGCCCGGCCGACAGAGAGAAATGAAAAACTGTTTTTT	CASSLVARPTERNEKLFF
.	.	TRBJ2-1	TRBV5-5	TGTGCCAGCAGCCTTCTTACGAATGAGCAGTTCTTC	CASSLLTNEQFF
few	.	TRBJ1-3	TRBV3-1	TGTGCCAGCAGCCCGGGTCTCTCTGGAAACACCATATATTTT	CASSPGLSGNTIYF
.	.	TRBJ2-6	TRBV7-6	TGTGCCAGCAGCTTAGAGGCTGGGGCCAACGTCCTGACTTTC	CASSLEAGANVLTF
many	.	TRBJ2-3	TRBV9	TGTGCCAGCAGCGTAGGGGGCACAGATACGCAGTATTTT	CASSVGGTDTQYF
few	TRBD1	TRBJ1-1	TRBV18	TGTGCCAGCTCCAAACCAGGGGGTTCGAACACTGAAGCTTTCTTT	CASSKPGGSNTEAFF
few	.	TRBJ2-7	TRBV6-5	TGTGCCAGCAGTTACTCTTACCGGGCGAGCTCCTACGAGCAGTACTTC	CASSYSYRASSYEQYF
few	TRBD2	TRBJ2-7	TRBV29-1	TGCAGCGTTGAGCGGGGGTTCGGGAGCTACGAGCAGTACTTC	CSVERGFGSYEQYF
.	TRBD2	TRBJ2-7	TRBV27	TGTGCCAGCAGCGAGACTAGCGGGGGGACCCTCGTCGAGCAGTACTTC	CASSETSGGTLVEQYF
few	.	TRBJ1-1	TRBV4-3	TGCGCCAGCAGCCAAGATTACAGGGCCGGTGAAGCTTTCTTT	CASSQDYRAGEAFF
.	.	TRBJ1-6	TRBV6-2/TRBV6-3	TGTGCCAGCGACGGCCGATCCTATAATTCACCCCTCCACTTT	CASDGRSYNSPLHF
many	TRBD2	TRBJ2-5	TRBV12-3/TRBV12-4	TGTGCCAGCAGGCGTAGCGGGGGTAACCAAGAGACCCAGTACTTC	CASRRSGGNQETQYF
many	TRBD2	TRBJ2-3	TRBV2	TGTGCCAGCAGTGACAGCGGGGGGGCAGTAGATACGCAGTATTTT	CASSDSGGAVDTQYF
many	TRBD2	TRBJ2-3	TRBV5-8	TGTGCCACCGTATCGGGACTAGGTACAGATACGCAGTATTTT	CATVSGLGTDTQYF
few	.	TRBJ2-1	TRBV7-2	TGTGCCAGCAGCCCCTCCCCGGGCCCCTACAATGAGCAGTTCTTC	CASSPSPGPYNEQFF
many	.	TRBJ2-1	TRBV20-1	TGCAGTACCCCGCTAGGGAAGGTCTACAATGAGCAGTTCTTC	CSTPLGKVYNEQFF
many	.	TRBJ2-5	TRBV4-1	TGCGCCAGCAGCCAAGAGGGCAGGGAAGAGACCCAGTACTTC	CASSQEGREETQYF
many	.	TRBJ2-1	TRBV6-1	TGTGCCAGCAGTGCGGTTGAGCAGTTCTTC	CASSAVEQFF
.	TRBD1	TRBJ2-1	TRBV10-3	TGTGCCATATGGACAGGGGGCAATGAGCAGTTCTTC	CAIWTGGNEQFF
few	TRBD2	TRBJ2-3	TRBV2	TGTGCCAGCAGTCCCGGCGGGGGGGCCGGGGATACGCAGTATTTT	CASSPGGGAGDTQYF
.	.	TRBJ2-3	TRBV28	TGTGCCAGCAGTTCCTGGACTGCCGGTAGCACAGATACGCAGTATTTT	CASSSWTAGSTDTQYF
.	TRBD1	TRBJ1-1	TRBV20-1	TGCAGTGCCTATTTATTGGACAGGGTTACTGAAGCTTTCTTT	CSAYLLDRVTEAFF
few	.	TRBJ1-1	TRBV19	TGTGCCAGTAAGGTTACGGGGGCCTTGGGCACTGAAGCTTTCTTT	CASKVTGALGTEAFF
many	.	TRBJ2-5	TRBV28	TGTGCCAGCAGCCCCTTGCCCCGGGGCCCTACTCAAGAGACCCAGTACTTC	CASSPLPRGPTQETQYF
few	.	TRBJ1-1	TRBV12-3/TRBV12-4	TGTGCCAGCAGGGGCCCCAAAGCTTTCTTT	CASRGPKAFF
many	.	TRBJ2-1	TRBV5-1	TGCGCCAGCAGCCCCCCCACCACCTACAATGAGCAGTTCTTC	CASSPPTTYNEQFF
.	TRBD2	TRBJ2-7	TRBV20-1	TGCAGTGCTAGACTCCTTGGGACTAGCGGATTGCTCTACGAGCAGTACTTC	CSARLLGTSGLLYEQYF
.	TRBD1	TRBJ2-7	TRBV4-3	TGCGCCAGCAGCCATCCGGGACAGGGGGCTCACGAGCAGTACTTC	CASSHPGQGAHEQYF
many	TRBD1	TRBJ1-1	TRBV20-1	TGCAGTGCTACACAGGGGGACACTGAAGCTTTCTTT	CSATQGDTEAFF
few	.	TRBJ2-2	TRBV11-2	TGTGCCAGCAGCTTTCAAGAGGGCTACGGGGAGCTGTTTTTT	CASSFQEGYGELFF
many	.	TRBJ1-1	TRBV9	TGTGCCAGCAGCGTAGTAGGGGGAGGAAGCACTGAAGCTTTCTTT	CASSVVGGGSTEAFF